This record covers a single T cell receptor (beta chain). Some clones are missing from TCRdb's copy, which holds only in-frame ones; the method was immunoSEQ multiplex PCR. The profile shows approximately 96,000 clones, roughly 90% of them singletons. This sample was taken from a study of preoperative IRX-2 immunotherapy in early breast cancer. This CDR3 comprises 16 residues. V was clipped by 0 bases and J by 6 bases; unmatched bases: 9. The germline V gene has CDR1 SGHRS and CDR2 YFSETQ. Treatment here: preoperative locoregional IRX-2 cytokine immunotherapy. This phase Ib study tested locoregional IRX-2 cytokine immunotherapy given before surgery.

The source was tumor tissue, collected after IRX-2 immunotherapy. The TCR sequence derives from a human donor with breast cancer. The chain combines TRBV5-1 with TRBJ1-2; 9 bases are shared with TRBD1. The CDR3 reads CASSLALGQGSNGYTF. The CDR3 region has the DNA TGCGCCAGCAGCTTGGCCCTCGGACAGGGGAGTAATGGCTACACCTTC.